The present T cell receptor beta chain was sequenced within a study of blood T cell repertoires in COVID-19 (dated by TCRdb to the early 2020s). Describing the broader study: Samples from collaborators originated in the United States, Italy and Spain and spanned both the acute and convalescent phases of COVID-19. The samples were drawn from the first 160 participants of the ongoing ImmuneRACE study and from 1,254 subjects provided by 6 global collaborators. Nearly every sample came with metadata listing a de-identified subject ID, COVID-19 status, age in years and sex. Where HLA class I and class II types were available, the types were taken from metadata supplied by the sample provider, not from assay-based typing. The repertoires were released in a freely available public database intended as a resource for research on the immune response to SARS-CoV-2. The prospective study material was composed of cDNA or gDNA derived from T cells, B-cell-depleted T cells, or PBMCs. Deeply sampled blood TCRbeta repertoires from subjects exposed to, actively infected with, or recovered from COVID-19 were included in the dataset. Findings and caveats that apply to the study as a whole: The quantity of clinical and demographic metadata differed by source and by participant and was supplied without curation.

Comment on this clone: The antigen it binds to is not known. No base qualities exist here, and no much larger clone lies one base off it.

In Seattle, one collaborating source enrolled patients while the infection was active and tracked those patients longitudinally over the course of disease. Collaborating institutions collected whole blood in K2EDTA tubes following their own protocols. For TCRbeta analysis, collaborators shipped samples as frozen whole blood, isolated PBMCs, or DNA extracted from either of those sample types. TCRbeta CDR3 regions were amplified from genomic DNA using the immunoSEQ Assay, a bias-controlled multiplex PCR. Turning to the authors' computational methods: Within the assay, amplification of reference gene primers was used to estimate how many nucleated cells each sample contained. To quantify the absolute abundance of each unique TCRbeta CDR3 rearrangement, sequence reads were collapsed and filtered. For each sample, productive Simpson clonality was calculated as the square root of Simpson's diversity index across productive rearrangements. The table comes from immuneACCESS by way of TCRdb, which keeps in-frame sequences with V and J called. Part of the clones is missing from these tables; in studies checked, under half for an unresolved V gene and the rest for unknown reasons. V, J and clone size reflect that table, while D and trimming were determined from the DNA. This sample has 350,000 to 400,000 clones in its table, and less than 90% of those were observed once. The top ten clonotypes cover 7% to 7.5% of the sample.

The sequenced sample was peripheral blood. The receptor comes from a woman aged 60-75 years with COVID-19, enrolled during active disease.

DNA sequence: TGTGCCATCAGTGAGTTATTGGGGGGGGACAATGAGCAGTTCTTC. Its protein is CAISELLGGDNEQFF. The chain is encoded by TRBV10-3 joined to TRBJ2-1, and 7 junction bases match TRBD2. The germline V and J ends show losses of 1 base and 5 bases respectively, and no gene match explains 5 bases of the junction. The CDR3 contains 15 residues, cysteine and phenylalanine counted. The CDR3 DNA has 45 bases and is translated from base 1. Taken from the germline V gene, the CDR1 and CDR2 loops are ENHRY and SYGVKD.